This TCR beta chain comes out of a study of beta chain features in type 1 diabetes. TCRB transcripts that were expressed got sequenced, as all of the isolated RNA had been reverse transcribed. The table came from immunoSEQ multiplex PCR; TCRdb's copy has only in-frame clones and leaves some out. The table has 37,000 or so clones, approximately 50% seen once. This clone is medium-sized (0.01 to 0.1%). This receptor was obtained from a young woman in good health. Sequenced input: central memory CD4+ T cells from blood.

The CDR3 DNA sequence: TGCGCCAGCAGTCAATCGAAAGCGGGGAAGAACACTGAAGCTTTCTTT. Protein sequence: CASSQSKAGKNTEAFF. This chain connects TRBV23-1 to TRBJ1-1, with D hard to call. TRBV23-1 is assigned to the ORF class and has an uncertain function. Trimming left V 0 bases short and J 1 base short, with 12 bases between. This CDR3 comprises 16 residues.